These T cell receptor beta chains were read from a single sample in a study of CD8+CD57+ T cells in acquired aplastic anemia. MiXCR, run by TCRdb on the reads, gives a single entry per CDR3 protein. The sample holds about 220,000 distinct CDR3 sequences, about a third seen once. Input material: sorted CD4+, CD8+, or CD8+CD57+ T cells (not recorded which) from PBMCs. The receptors derive from a human donor in good health, serving as a control. CDR3s include the opening cysteine and the closing phenylalanine or tryptophan. The D gene is left open where the match is weak. Clone size is stated in some rows and not others, as once, few, many or a class when expanded.

abundance: many; v_gene: TRBV10-3; len: 15; d_gene: TRBD2; j_gene: TRBJ2-2; CDR3nt: TGTGCCATCAGTGTAGCGGGAGATAGGGCCGGGGAGCTGTTTTTT; CDR3aa: CAISVAGDRAGELFF
abundance: many; v_gene: TRBV2; len: 14; d_gene: TRBD1; j_gene: TRBJ2-7; CDR3nt: TGTGCCAGCAACCAACAGGGGTTCTCCTACGAGCAGTACTTC; CDR3aa: CASNQQGFSYEQYF
abundance: few; v_gene: TRBV5-5; len: 14; d_gene: TRBD2; j_gene: TRBJ2-5; CDR3nt: TGTGCCAGCAGAGTAGCGGGAGTGAGAGAGACCCAGTACTTC; CDR3aa: CASRVAGVRETQYF
abundance: .; v_gene: TRBV18; len: 12; d_gene: .; j_gene: TRBJ1-2; CDR3nt: TGTGCCAGCTCGACAGAACTCGGGGGCTACACCTTC; CDR3aa: CASSTELGGYTF
abundance: .; v_gene: TRBV30; len: 13; d_gene: .; j_gene: TRBJ1-3; CDR3nt: TGTGCCTGGAGTAGAACAGGGGGAAACACCATATATTTT; CDR3aa: CAWSRTGGNTIYF
abundance: many; v_gene: TRBV19; len: 17; d_gene: .; j_gene: TRBJ1-1; CDR3nt: TGTGCCAGTAGTATAGTGAATGCAGGTCCAGGGAACACTGAAGCTTTCTTT; CDR3aa: CASSIVNAGPGNTEAFF
abundance: .; v_gene: TRBV24-1; len: 12; d_gene: .; j_gene: TRBJ2-7; CDR3nt: TGTGCCACCAGTGACGAGAGGGGCGAGCAGTACTTC; CDR3aa: CATSDERGEQYF
abundance: once; v_gene: TRBV7-8; len: 13; d_gene: TRBD1; j_gene: TRBJ1-2; CDR3nt: TGTGCCAGCAGGGGGACAGGGTCATATGGCTACACCTTC; CDR3aa: CASRGTGSYGYTF
abundance: many; v_gene: TRBV2; len: 17; d_gene: .; j_gene: TRBJ2-7; CDR3nt: TGTGCCAGCAGTGTTCCTGGCGGGAACTACCTCTCCTACGAGCAGTACTTC; CDR3aa: CASSVPGGNYLSYEQYF
abundance: many; v_gene: TRBV20-1; len: 16; d_gene: .; j_gene: TRBJ2-5; CDR3nt: TGCAGTGCTAGAGATTCACCCGGGACGTTAAGAGAGACCCAGTACTTC; CDR3aa: CSARDSPGTLRETQYF
abundance: many; v_gene: TRBV10-2; len: 14; d_gene: TRBD2; j_gene: TRBJ2-7; CDR3nt: TGCGCCAGCAGTGGGGGGACTAGTCCCCACGAGCAGTACTTC; CDR3aa: CASSGGTSPHEQYF
abundance: .; v_gene: TRBV7-9; len: 14; d_gene: .; j_gene: TRBJ2-2; CDR3nt: TGTGCCAGCAGCTTTTACGGGCCTTACGGGGAGCTGTTTTTT; CDR3aa: CASSFYGPYGELFF
abundance: .; v_gene: TRBV29-1; len: 14; d_gene: .; j_gene: TRBJ2-3; CDR3nt: TGCAGCGTTGTTTGGCAGGATAGCACAGATACGCAGTATTTT; CDR3aa: CSVVWQDSTDTQYF
abundance: few; v_gene: TRBV20-1; len: 16; d_gene: .; j_gene: TRBJ2-1; CDR3nt: TGCAGTGCTAGAGATGTCGCGAGAGGGATTAACAATGAGCAGTTCTTC; CDR3aa: CSARDVARGINNEQFF
abundance: many; v_gene: TRBV2; len: 13; d_gene: .; j_gene: TRBJ1-2; CDR3nt: TGTGCCAGCAGTGTGGGCGGGAGCTATGGCTACACCTTC; CDR3aa: CASSVGGSYGYTF
abundance: many; v_gene: TRBV29-1; len: 16; d_gene: TRBD2; j_gene: TRBJ2-1; CDR3nt: TGCAGCGTCGCGTTGGGAGCGGGAGTATCATCCAATGAGCAGTTCTTC; CDR3aa: CSVALGAGVSSNEQFF
abundance: .; v_gene: TRBV15; len: 13; d_gene: TRBD2; j_gene: TRBJ2-5; CDR3nt: TGTGCCTCCGGACTAGCGGGAGTAGAGACCCAGTACTTC; CDR3aa: CASGLAGVETQYF
abundance: .; v_gene: TRBV29-1; len: 14; d_gene: .; j_gene: TRBJ2-7; CDR3nt: TGCAGCGTTCTTATAGGCAGACTCTCCTACGAGCAGTACTTC; CDR3aa: CSVLIGRLSYEQYF
abundance: .; v_gene: TRBV6-1; len: 17; d_gene: TRBD1; j_gene: TRBJ2-7; CDR3nt: TGTGCCAGCAGTGAAGCTGAGGACAGGGGGCCTATCTACGAGCAGTACTTC; CDR3aa: CASSEAEDRGPIYEQYF
abundance: .; v_gene: TRBV7-9; len: 14; d_gene: .; j_gene: TRBJ1-5; CDR3nt: TGTGCCAGCAGCTTAGTTGACAGAAAAGAGACCCAGCATTTT; CDR3aa: CASSLVDRKETQHF
abundance: .; v_gene: TRBV29-1; len: 11; d_gene: .; j_gene: TRBJ1-1; CDR3nt: TGCAGCGTTGGGAGCGGTGATGTAGCTTTCTTT; CDR3aa: CSVGSGDVAFF
abundance: .; v_gene: TRBV14; len: 18; d_gene: TRBD2; j_gene: TRBJ2-1; CDR3nt: TGTGCCAGCAGCCAAAGGACTAGCGGGGGGAGCTCCTACAATGAGCAGTTCTTC; CDR3aa: CASSQRTSGGSSYNEQFF
abundance: many; v_gene: TRBV5-1; len: 12; d_gene: .; j_gene: TRBJ1-2; CDR3nt: TGCGCCAGCAGCTTGAGGGAAGGTGGCTACACCTTC; CDR3aa: CASSLREGGYTF
abundance: many; v_gene: TRBV5-4; len: 15; d_gene: TRBD2; j_gene: TRBJ2-7; CDR3nt: TGTGCCAGCAGCAATGGGACTAGCGTAACGTACGAGCAGTACTTC; CDR3aa: CASSNGTSVTYEQYF